This TCR beta chain emerged from a study of T-cell reconstitution after alpha-beta-depleted transplantation in children. The study, taken as a whole, reports: At the one-year point after transplant, T-cell counts and TCRbeta diversity were found to come mostly from T cells that had been newly produced. Diversity of TCRbeta at day 60 was high in some patients, arising from surviving recipient T cells and thymic progenitors.

Unique molecular identifiers featured in how the TCRbeta library was prepared. Each CDR3 protein gets one entry after TCRdb re-called the PCR reads with MiXCR. The sample has fewer than 550,000 distinct CDR3 sequences; approximately 10% are singletons. This clonotype was counted between two and nine times. The antigen remains unidentified. The CDR3 runs 14 residues. V lost 2 bases, J lost 6 bases, and 3 bases stayed unmatched. The source is a female patient aged 2-9 years who had a stem cell transplant for aplastic anemia, so the T cells may come from the graft donor. The chain couples TRBV12-3 or TRBV12-4 to TRBJ1-1, with 10 bases fitting TRBD1. The specimen comprised PBMCs, mostly from graft donor cells, sampled 180 days after TCRalphabeta/CD19-depleted stem cell transplant. Here the CDR3 DNA reads TGTGCCAGCAGTTTATGGGGACAGGGGTCTGAAGCTTTCTTT. Translating gives CASSLWGQGSEAFF.